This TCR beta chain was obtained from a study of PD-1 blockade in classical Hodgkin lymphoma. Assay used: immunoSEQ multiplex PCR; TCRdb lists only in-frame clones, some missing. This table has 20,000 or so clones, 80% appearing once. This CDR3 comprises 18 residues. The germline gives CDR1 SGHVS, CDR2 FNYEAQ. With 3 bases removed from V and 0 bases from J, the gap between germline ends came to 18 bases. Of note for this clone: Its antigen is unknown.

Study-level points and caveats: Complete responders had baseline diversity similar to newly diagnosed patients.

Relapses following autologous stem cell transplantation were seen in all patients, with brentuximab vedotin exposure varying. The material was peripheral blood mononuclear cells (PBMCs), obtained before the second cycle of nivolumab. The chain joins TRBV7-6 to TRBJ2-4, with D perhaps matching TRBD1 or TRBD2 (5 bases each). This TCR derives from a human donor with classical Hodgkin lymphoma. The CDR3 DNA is TGTGCCAGCAGCTTTGGGGCCGCGCCCGCGGGAGCCAAAAACATTCAGTACTTC. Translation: CASSFGAAPAGAKNIQYF.